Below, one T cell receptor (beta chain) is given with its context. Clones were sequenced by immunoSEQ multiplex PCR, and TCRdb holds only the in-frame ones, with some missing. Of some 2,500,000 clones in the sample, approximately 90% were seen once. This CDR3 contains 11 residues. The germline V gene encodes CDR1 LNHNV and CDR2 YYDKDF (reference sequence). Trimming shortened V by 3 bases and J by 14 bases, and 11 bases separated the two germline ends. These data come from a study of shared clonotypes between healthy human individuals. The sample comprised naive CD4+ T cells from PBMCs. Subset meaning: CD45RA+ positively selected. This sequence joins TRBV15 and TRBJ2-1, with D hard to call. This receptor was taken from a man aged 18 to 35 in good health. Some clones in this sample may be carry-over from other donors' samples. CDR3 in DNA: TGTGCCACCAGCAGGGGCGGAGAGGAGTTCTTC. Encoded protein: CATSRGGEEFF.